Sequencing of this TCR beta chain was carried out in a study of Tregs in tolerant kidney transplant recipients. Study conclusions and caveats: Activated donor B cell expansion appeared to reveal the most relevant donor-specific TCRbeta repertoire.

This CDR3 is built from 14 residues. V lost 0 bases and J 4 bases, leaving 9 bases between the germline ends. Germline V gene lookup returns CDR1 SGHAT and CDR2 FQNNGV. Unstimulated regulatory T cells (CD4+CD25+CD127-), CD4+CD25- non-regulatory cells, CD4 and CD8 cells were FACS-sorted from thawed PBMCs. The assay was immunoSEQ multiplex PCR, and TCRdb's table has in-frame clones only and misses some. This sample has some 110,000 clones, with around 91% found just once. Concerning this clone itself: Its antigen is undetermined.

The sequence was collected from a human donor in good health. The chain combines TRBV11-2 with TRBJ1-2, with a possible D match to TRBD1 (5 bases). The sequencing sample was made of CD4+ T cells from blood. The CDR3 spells CASSLERQRYGYTF. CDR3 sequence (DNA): TGTGCCAGCAGCTTAGAGAGACAGCGCTATGGCTACACCTTC.